The 29 T cell receptor beta chains below were found in one sample sequenced in a study of cytomegalovirus exposure and HLA in healthy donors. The study ran its PCR with 60 Vbeta and 13 Jbeta primers. The repertoire was sequenced with immunoSEQ multiplex PCR; TCRdb's copy has only in-frame clones and lacks some. The sample contains roughly 130,000 clones, over 70% of which appear only once. The source material was PBMCs. The receptors originated from a woman aged 40 to 55 in good health and CMV-seronegative.

The chain uses TRBV28 and TRBJ1-2, with TRBD1 as a possible D gene (5 bases). This CDR3 has 13 amino acids. Germline V gene data show CDR1 as MDHEN and CDR2 as SYDVKM. The V end was cut by 5 bases, the J end by 3 bases, with 10 bases between. CDR3 residues: CASSTGSHYGYTF. The CDR3 DNA is TGTGCCAGCAGTACAGGCTCACACTATGGCTACACCTTC.

CDR3 protein: CASSPRGGANTGELFF. For the CDR3, the DNA is TGTGCCAGCAGCCCGCGCGGGGGGGCGAACACCGGGGAGCTGTTTTTT. The gene calls are TRBV7-8 and TRBJ2-2, with TRBD2 matching 9 bases. This CDR3 spans 16 amino acids. Per germline, CDR1 SGHVS and CDR2 FQNEAQ. V shed 5 bases, J shed 0 bases, and the junction held 4 bases outside the gene matches. The full variable domain, in which reference TRBV7-8 and TRBJ2-2 provide the parts outside the CDR3, is GAGVSQSPRYKVAKRGQDVALRCDPISGHVSLFWYQQALGQGPEFLTYFQNEAQLDKSGLPSDRFFAERPEGSVSTLKIQRTQQEDSAVYLCASSPRGGANTGELFFGEGSRLTVL.

The table lists this clone with a count of one. V usage is TRBV9 and J usage is TRBJ2-1; 7 nucleotides agree with TRBD2. CDR1 and CDR2 from the germline V gene are SGDLS and YYNGEE. The V gene end was trimmed by 0 bases and the J gene end by 1 base; junction bases not matched to a gene: 13. CDR3 length: 19 amino acids. For the CDR3, the DNA is TGTGCCAGCAGCGTAGAGGCGTCCGGGCGGGAGAGTTCCTACAATGAGCAGTTCTTC. Translation gives CASSVEASGRESSYNEQFF.

The chain combines TRBV21-1 with TRBJ2-7; the table's D call of TRBD1 was not tested on the DNA. TRBV21-1 represents a pseudogene. The CDR3 loop spans 17 amino acids. The CDR3 DNA reads as TGTGCCAGCAGCACCTTCCTCGGGACAGGTTGGACCTACGGGCAGTACTTC. As protein: CASSTFLGTGWTYGQYF.

The chain links TRBV5-1 to TRBJ2-1; 13 nucleotides match TRBD2. This CDR3 is 16 amino acids long. V trimming: 0 bases; J trimming: 9 bases; junction bases outside the gene matches: 6. In germline, CDR1 is SGHRS, CDR2 YFSETQ. For the CDR3, the DNA is TGCGCCAGCAGCTTGGAACTAGCGGGAGGGCCAAGTGAGCAGTTCTTC. The encoded protein is CASSLELAGGPSEQFF.

V gene TRBV5-6 combines with J gene TRBJ1-2, with 11 bases lining up with TRBD1. V lost 2 bases and J lost 4; bases outside the gene matches: 10. CDR1 and CDR2 from the germline V gene are SGHDT and YYEEEE. The CDR3 is 17 amino acids. The CDR3 loop reads CASSFGGTGGNPYGYTF. CDR3 bases: TGTGCCAGCAGCTTCGGTGGGACAGGGGGGAATCCCTATGGCTACACCTTC.

The CDR3 nucleotides read TGTGCCAGCAGCTTGACCGGGGAATCCTACAATGAGCAGTTCTTC. The encoded protein is CASSLTGESYNEQFF. The genes are TRBV5-5 and TRBJ2-1, with TRBD2 as a possible D gene (5 bases). CDR1 is SGHKS and CDR2 is YYEKEE in the germline V gene (reference sequence). V lost 1 base and J lost 1, with 9 bases in between. The CDR3 has 15 residues.

CDR3 amino acids: CASSPTSVTGSYNEQFF. The CDR3 nucleotides are TGTGCCAGCAGCCCTACTAGCGTTACGGGGTCCTACAATGAGCAGTTCTTC. V and J are TRBV7-2 and TRBJ2-1; the match to TRBD2 covers 7 bases. This CDR3 spans 17 amino acids. V was clipped by 5 bases and J by 1 base; unmatched bases: 11. Germline V gives CDR1 SGHTA, CDR2 FQGNSA.

The chain recombines TRBV5-5 with TRBJ1-2; D ambiguous. Germline V gene data show CDR1 as SGHKS and CDR2 as YYEKEE (reference sequence). Trimming stripped 0 bases from V and 7 bases from J, with 13 bases between. The CDR3 extends over 14 amino acids. The CDR3 spells CASSLGSALGGYTF. DNA for the CDR3: TGTGCCAGCAGCTTGGGTAGCGCCCTTGGTGGCTACACCTTC.

This clone was detected only a few times. The genes are TRBV7-9 and TRBJ1-4; TRBD1 matches 9 bases. The J segment lost 7 bases and the V segment lost 4 bases, leaving 4 bases of the junction unmatched. Germline V gives CDR1 SEHNR, CDR2 FQNEAQ (reference sequence). There are 14 residues in the CDR3. The CDR3 loop is CASSSGTGFEKLFF. CDR3 bases: TGTGCCAGCAGCTCGGGGACAGGGTTTGAAAAACTGTTTTTT.

This chain connects TRBV4-2 to TRBJ2-7; 11 bases map to TRBD2. The germline V gene has CDR1 LGHNA and CDR2 YNFKEQ. The CDR3 extends over 15 amino acids. With 3 bases clipped from V and 0 bases from J, the junction kept 1 base outside the gene matches. The CDR3 DNA is TGTGCCAGCAGCCAGGGACTAGCGGCCTCCTACGAGCAGTACTTC. Translated: CASSQGLAASYEQYF.

This chain uses TRBV12-5 with TRBJ2-7; 8 bases agree with TRBD2. CDR3 length: 15 amino acids. Germline V gives CDR1 LGHNT, CDR2 FRNRAP. The V segment lost 9 bases and the J segment 3 bases; nucleotides outside the gene matches: 13. The CDR3 sequence: CASSLSGSLNYEQYF. The CDR3 nucleotides are TGTGCTAGCTCCTTAAGCGGGAGTCTTAACTACGAGCAGTACTTC.

The chain has TRBV13 and TRBJ1-6, with unresolved D. The CDR3 consists of 15 residues. Trimming stripped 5 bases from V and 9 bases from J, with 17 bases between. Germline assignment: CDR1 PRHDT and CDR2 FYEKMQ (reference sequence). The CDR3 here is CASSPGPTGGSPLHF. The CDR3 coding sequence is TGTGCCAGCAGCCCAGGACCCACGGGAGGTTCACCCCTCCACTTT.

CDR3 residues: CASSWAGLSTEAFF. The CDR3 DNA reads TGTGCCAGCAGTTGGGCTGGGTTGAGCACTGAAGCTTTCTTT. The chain links TRBV7-9 to TRBJ1-1; D is ambiguous. In germline, CDR1 is SEHNR, CDR2 FQNEAQ (reference sequence). The CDR3 sequence is 14 residues long. Trimming removed 6 bases from V and 4 bases from J, with 15 bases in between.

This chain joins TRBV5-1 and TRBJ1-6; 10 nucleotides line up with TRBD1. CDR1 is SGHRS, CDR2 YFSETQ, per germline. Unmatched junction bases numbered 10, after V lost 4 bases and J lost 6 bases. The CDR3 is 17 residues long. The chain's CDR3 is CASSPSRDRGGNSPLHF. For the CDR3, the DNA is TGCGCCAGCAGCCCGTCCCGGGACAGGGGCGGTAATTCACCCCTCCACTTT.

The genes are TRBV9 and TRBJ2-5; tentatively, D is TRBD2 (6 bases). Germline CDR1 SGDLS, CDR2 YYNGEE. Trimming pared 4 bases from V and 3 bases from J, leaving 13 bases between. The length of the CDR3 is 14 residues. The CDR3 spells CASSPHGGEETQYF. In DNA, the CDR3 is TGTGCCAGCAGCCCACACGGGGGAGAAGAGACCCAGTACTTC.

Written as DNA, the CDR3 is TGCGCCAGCAGCCAAGACTTGGCAGGGGATGCCTATGGCTACACCTTC. This sequence encodes CASSQDLAGDAYGYTF. The chain has TRBV4-3 and TRBJ1-2; perhaps TRBD1 as D (6 bases). The germline V and J ends were trimmed by 0 bases and 4 bases, with 15 bases remaining between them. Germline V gives CDR1 LGHNA, CDR2 YSLEER. CDR3 length: 16 residues.

V is TRBV6-1 and J is TRBJ1-2; 7 nucleotides line up with TRBD1. Germline lookup yields CDR1 MNHNS and CDR2 SASEGT. V lost 10 bases, J lost 3 bases, and 8 bases stayed unmatched. The CDR3 runs to 13 residues. The chain's CDR3 is CANTPTGYYGYTF. CDR3 DNA: TGTGCCAACACCCCGACAGGGTACTATGGCTACACCTTC.

V and J are TRBV9 and TRBJ2-3; D possibly corresponds to TRBD2 (5 bases). V shed 2 bases and J shed 6 bases, with 10 bases lying between them. CDR1 is SGDLS, CDR2 YYNGEE, per germline. The CDR3 extends over 13 amino acids. CDR3: CASSVGVPDTQYF. Here the CDR3 DNA reads TGTGCCAGCAGCGTCGGGGTCCCGGATACGCAGTATTTT.

This clone was seen only once. The DNA of the CDR3 is TGTGCCAGCAGTTTGCGGGACCCCACGCGGAATGAGCAGTTCTTC. Translation: CASSLRDPTRNEQFF. The V call is TRBV28, the J call TRBJ2-1; possible D gene TRBD2, 6 bases. The germline gives CDR1 MDHEN, CDR2 SYDVKM. This CDR3 region has 15 residues. V dropped 3 bases and J dropped 7 bases, with 16 bases sitting between them.

The chain employs TRBV4-2 and TRBJ1-2, with TRBD1 matching 10 bases. With 3 bases clipped from V and 8 bases from J, the junction kept 6 bases outside the gene matches. The CDR3 consists of 14 residues. Germline-derived CDR1 and CDR2 are LGHNA and YNFKEQ. CDR3 loop: CASSQPGQGDGYTF. The CDR3 DNA sequence: TGTGCCAGCAGCCAGCCCGGACAGGGGGACGGCTACACCTTC.

The V and J genes are TRBV12-5 and TRBJ2-7, with 8 bases identical to TRBD2. The CDR3 is 15 residues long. Germline V gene data show CDR1 as LGHNT and CDR2 as FRNRAP. V lost 5 bases and J lost 6; bases outside the gene matches: 12. This chain's CDR3 is CASGPGGGTIPEQYF. The CDR3 DNA reads as TGTGCTAGTGGTCCAGGCGGGGGGACCATTCCCGAGCAGTACTTC. Variable domain in full (rest from reference TRBV12-5 and TRBJ2-7): DARVTQTPRHKVTEMGQEVTMRCQPILGHNTVFWYRQTMMQGLELLAYFRNRAPLDDSGMPKDRFSAEMPDATLATLKIQPSEPRDSAVYFCASGPGGGTIPEQYFGPGTRLTVT.

The chain recombines TRBV19 with TRBJ1-6, with a possible D match to TRBD1 (6 bases). This CDR3 comprises 15 residues. The germline V gene encodes CDR1 LNHDA and CDR2 SQIVND (reference sequence). Trimming removed 0 bases at V and 9 bases at J, with 12 bases between. The CDR3 spells CASSIDRGGGSPLHF. The CDR3 DNA sequence: TGTGCCAGTAGTATAGACAGGGGAGGGGGTTCACCCCTCCACTTT. Full variable domain (remainder filled in from reference TRBV19 and TRBJ1-6): DGGITQSPKYLFRKEGQNVTLSCEQNLNHDAMYWYRQDPGQGLRLIYYSQIVNDFQKGDIAEGYSVSREKKESFPLTVTSAQKNPTAFYLCASSIDRGGGSPLHFGNGTRLTVT.

The V and J genes are TRBV4-3 and TRBJ2-1; TRBD2 matches at 10 bases. The germline CDR1 and CDR2 sequences are LGHNA and YSLEER. The length of the CDR3 is 16 residues. The trim removed 0 bases at V and 3 bases at J, leaving 2 bases unmatched. CDR3 in DNA: TGCGCCAGCAGCCAAGATTTAGCGGGGGGCTACAATGAGCAGTTCTTC. This codes for CASSQDLAGGYNEQFF.

CDR3 DNA sequence: TGTGCCAGCAGTGAACAGTGGAGCAGGGGTCGCACAGATACGCAGTATTTT. It encodes CASSEQWSRGRTDTQYF. The chain employs TRBV6-1 and TRBJ2-3, with a tentative D call TRBD1 (6 bases). The CDR3 loop spans 17 amino acids. Deletions cut 2 bases from V and 1 base from J, with 16 bases between. Looked up from germline, CDR1 is MNHNS and CDR2 is SASEGT.

The chain is built from TRBV5-1 and TRBJ2-2; D might be TRBD1 (5 bases). The length of the CDR3 is 12 residues. Trimming removed 5 bases from V and 3 bases from J, with 5 bases in between. Germline V lookup: CDR1 SGHRS, CDR2 YFSETQ. The CDR3 sequence is CASRGDTGELFF. The CDR3 DNA follows: TGCGCCAGCAGAGGGGACACCGGGGAGCTGTTTTTT.

CDR3 nucleotide sequence: TGTGCCAGCAGTTACGGTGGGCCTCTCGGTCCCGGGGAGCTGTTTTTT. This translates into CASSYGGPLGPGELFF. This chain links TRBV6-6 with TRBJ2-2; D unclear. Germline CDR1 and CDR2: MNHNY and SVGAGI (reference sequence). With 2 bases removed from V and 6 bases from J, the gap between germline ends came to 16 bases. The CDR3 contains 16 residues.

The genes are TRBV7-9 and TRBJ2-7, with D possibly matching TRBD1 (6 bases). Germline-derived CDR1 and CDR2 are SEHNR and FQNEAQ (reference sequence). The CDR3 extends over 14 amino acids. Trimming pared 5 bases from V and 3 bases from J, leaving 14 bases between. CDR3 loop: CASSPSTGIYEQYF. CDR3 sequence (DNA): TGTGCCAGCAGCCCGTCGACAGGAATCTACGAGCAGTACTTC.

The rearrangement links TRBV4-3 to TRBJ2-3, with 9 bases that match TRBD2. CDR1 and CDR2 from the germline V gene are LGHNA and YSLEER. The CDR3 has 15 amino acids. Trimming cost V 4 bases and J 3 bases; bases outside gene matches: 5. CDR3 protein: CASSLQREETDTQYF. CDR3 sequence (DNA): TGCGCCAGCAGCCTCCAGCGGGAGGAGACAGATACGCAGTATTTT.